This T cell receptor beta chain was found in a study of T cells after yellow fever vaccination. Study conclusions and caveats: Reappearing after the booster were most of the clones from primary vaccination (around 96% CD4, approximately 89% CD8). The bulk population could contribute abundant contaminating clonotypes to FACS-sorted repertoires. A weaker but faster secondary response was observed, peaking on day 5 versus 15.

This clonotype was found many times. Its antigen is undetermined. The study made its TCR cDNA through 5'RACE template switching. That step introduced a universal primer site along with UMIs. Each CDR3 protein is one row after TCRdb ran MiXCR on the 5' RACE reads. The sample yields a few hundred thousand distinct CDR3 sequences, approximately 3.6% seen once. Germline-derived CDR1 and CDR2 are SGHAT and FQNNGV. The CDR3 has 16 amino acids. V dropped 1 base and J dropped 0 bases, with 10 bases sitting between them. This clonotype originated in a man aged 18 to 35 who received the YFV17D yellow fever vaccine. Sample: PBMCs, taken 15 days after the yellow fever booster vaccination. The V and J genes are TRBV11-2 and TRBJ2-1; the D gene could be TRBD1 or TRBD2 (5 bases each). The CDR3: CASSLVRGDSYNEQFF. In nucleotides, the CDR3 is TGTGCCAGCAGCTTAGTACGGGGCGACTCCTACAATGAGCAGTTCTTC.